This T cell receptor (beta chain) is drawn from a study of beta chain features in type 1 diabetes. Notes on the study in general: TCRB CDR3 length was moderately but significantly reduced in all four CD4+ subsets of Type 1 diabetes patients.

This clone came up a few times. Antigen unknown. The CDR3 is 13 amino acids. The germline gives CDR1 MNHEY, CDR2 SVGAGI. The V end was cut by 11 bases, the J end by 3 bases, with 14 bases between. What was sequenced were expressed TCRB transcripts, since all of the isolated RNA had been reverse transcribed. Repertoires were generated with immunoSEQ multiplex PCR, while TCRdb's copy carries only in-frame clones and drops some. Of roughly 730,000 clones in the sample, roughly 13% were seen once. Specimen: naive CD4+ T cells from blood. This clonotype originated in a man aged 18-30 years with type 1 diabetes. The V call is TRBV6-5, the J call TRBJ2-4, with D possibly being TRBD2 (6 bases). The CDR3 sequence is CARGGSGKNIQYF. The CDR3 region has the DNA TGTGCCCGAGGAGGGTCGGGCAAAAACATTCAGTACTTC.